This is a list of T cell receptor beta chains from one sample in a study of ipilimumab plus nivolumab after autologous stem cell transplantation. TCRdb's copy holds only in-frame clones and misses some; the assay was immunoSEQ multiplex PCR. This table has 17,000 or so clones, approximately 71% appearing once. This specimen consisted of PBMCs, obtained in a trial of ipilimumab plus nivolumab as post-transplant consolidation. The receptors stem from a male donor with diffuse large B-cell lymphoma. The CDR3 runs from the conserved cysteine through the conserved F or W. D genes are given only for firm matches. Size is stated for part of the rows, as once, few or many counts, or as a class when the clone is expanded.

CDR3 protein: CASTAFYPNEQFF
CDR3 DNA: TGTGCCAGCACCGCCTTTTACCCAAATGAGCAGTTCTTC
clone size: -
V gene: TRBV27
D gene: -
J gene: TRBJ2-1

CDR3 protein: CAWSFDRGADYGYTF
CDR3 DNA: TGTGCCTGGAGTTTCGACAGGGGCGCGGACTATGGCTACACCTTC
clone size: -
V gene: TRBV30
D gene: TRBD1
J gene: TRBJ1-2

CDR3 protein: CASSPPGTVTNEQFF
CDR3 DNA: TGTGCCAGCAGTCCCCCCGGGACAGTTACCAATGAGCAGTTCTTC
clone size: -
V gene: TRBV25-1
D gene: TRBD1
J gene: TRBJ2-1

CDR3 protein: CASSFRQDFSYEQYF
CDR3 DNA: TGTGCCAGCAGCTTCCGACAGGACTTCTCCTACGAGCAGTACTTC
clone size: once
V gene: TRBV5-6
D gene: -
J gene: TRBJ2-7

CDR3 protein: CSVGSGGDSGANVLTF
CDR3 DNA: TGCAGCGTCGGATCCGGCGGGGACTCTGGGGCCAACGTCCTGACTTTC
clone size: few
V gene: TRBV29-1
D gene: -
J gene: TRBJ2-6

CDR3 protein: CASSLDPGSGANVLTF
CDR3 DNA: TGTGCCAGCAGCCTAGATCCCGGGTCTGGGGCCAACGTCCTGACTTTC
clone size: -
V gene: TRBV11-2
D gene: -
J gene: TRBJ2-6

CDR3 protein: CASSRDYYEQYF
CDR3 DNA: TGTGCCAGCAGCCGGGACTACTACGAGCAGTACTTC
clone size: once
V gene: TRBV7-6
D gene: TRBD2
J gene: TRBJ2-7

CDR3 protein: CASSQETDTDGTYEQYF
CDR3 DNA: TGCGCCAGCAGCCAAGAGACAGATACCGACGGTACCTACGAGCAGTACTTC
clone size: -
V gene: TRBV4-1
D gene: -
J gene: TRBJ2-7

CDR3 protein: CASSLSRDDTEAFF
CDR3 DNA: TGTGCCAGCAGCTTAAGCAGGGACGACACTGAAGCTTTCTTT
clone size: -
V gene: TRBV11-2
D gene: -
J gene: TRBJ1-1

CDR3 protein: CASSERGFSTEAFF
CDR3 DNA: TGTGCCAGCAGTGAAAGGGGATTCAGCACTGAAGCTTTCTTT
clone size: few
V gene: TRBV25-1
D gene: -
J gene: TRBJ1-1

CDR3 protein: CAISGTNSNQPQHF
CDR3 DNA: TGTGCCATCAGTGGTACCAATAGCAATCAGCCCCAGCATTTT
clone size: -
V gene: TRBV10-3
D gene: -
J gene: TRBJ1-5

CDR3 protein: CASSSRPGSREMETQYF
CDR3 DNA: TGCGCCAGCAGCTCCCGGCCGGGGAGCCGTGAAATGGAGACCCAGTACTTC
clone size: -
V gene: TRBV5-1
D gene: -
J gene: TRBJ2-5

CDR3 protein: CASSDAWGTDTQYF
CDR3 DNA: TGTGCCAGCAGTGACGCGTGGGGCACAGATACGCAGTATTTT
clone size: -
V gene: TRBV6-1
D gene: -
J gene: TRBJ2-3

CDR3 protein: CASSMGSNQPQHF
CDR3 DNA: TGTGCCAGCAGTATGGGTAGCAATCAGCCCCAGCATTTT
clone size: -
V gene: TRBV27
D gene: -
J gene: TRBJ1-5

CDR3 protein: CASSSGWGNTDTQYF
CDR3 DNA: TGCGCCAGCAGCTCCGGGTGGGGGAACACAGATACGCAGTATTTT
clone size: many
V gene: TRBV5-1
D gene: -
J gene: TRBJ2-3

CDR3 protein: CASSSGGLTEAFF
CDR3 DNA: TGTGCCAGCAGCTCCGGGGGGCTCACTGAAGCTTTCTTT
clone size: few
V gene: TRBV2
D gene: -
J gene: TRBJ1-1

CDR3 protein: CASSVGGSEQFF
CDR3 DNA: TGTGCCAGCAGCGTCGGGGGGTCTGAGCAGTTCTTC
clone size: -
V gene: TRBV9
D gene: TRBD2
J gene: TRBJ2-1

CDR3 protein: CASSPDLISSGNTIYF
CDR3 DNA: TGTGCCAGCAGCCCGGACTTAATCTCCTCTGGAAACACCATATATTTT
clone size: -
V gene: TRBV5-5
D gene: -
J gene: TRBJ1-3

CDR3 protein: CASSEGGVLGEQYF
CDR3 DNA: TGTGCCAGCAGTGAAGGGGGGGTACTAGGGGAGCAGTACTTC
clone size: few
V gene: TRBV2
D gene: -
J gene: TRBJ2-7

CDR3 protein: CASRWTGQETQYF
CDR3 DNA: TGTGCCAGCAGGTGGACAGGACAAGAGACCCAGTACTTC
clone size: -
V gene: TRBV28
D gene: TRBD1
J gene: TRBJ2-5

CDR3 protein: CASRQAGTNEKLFF
CDR3 DNA: TGTGCCAGCAGACAAGCCGGAACTAATGAAAAACTGTTTTTT
clone size: few
V gene: TRBV2
D gene: -
J gene: TRBJ1-4

CDR3 protein: CASSPTGSSPDTQYF
CDR3 DNA: TGCGCCAGCAGCCCGACAGGTTCTTCCCCAGATACGCAGTATTTT
clone size: once
V gene: TRBV5-1
D gene: -
J gene: TRBJ2-3

CDR3 protein: CASSQQAGGPTGELFF
CDR3 DNA: TGCGCCAGCAGCCAACAAGCGGGGGGGCCCACCGGGGAGCTGTTTTTT
clone size: -
V gene: TRBV4-1
D gene: TRBD2
J gene: TRBJ2-2

CDR3 protein: CASRRQGDSYNEQFF
CDR3 DNA: TGCGCCAGCAGAAGACAGGGCGACTCCTACAATGAGCAGTTCTTC
clone size: once
V gene: TRBV4-1
D gene: TRBD1
J gene: TRBJ2-1

CDR3 protein: CASSGTGWETQYF
CDR3 DNA: TGTGCCAGCTCAGGCACGGGATGGGAGACCCAGTACTTC
clone size: -
V gene: TRBV18
D gene: -
J gene: TRBJ2-5

CDR3 protein: CASSLSRNNEQFF
CDR3 DNA: TGTGCCAGCAGCTTGTCTAGAAACAATGAGCAGTTCTTC
clone size: -
V gene: TRBV7-9
D gene: -
J gene: TRBJ2-1

CDR3 protein: CASSQENSLSTEAFF
CDR3 DNA: TGCGCCAGCAGCCAAGAGAACTCCTTAAGCACTGAAGCTTTCTTT
clone size: medium-sized
V gene: TRBV4-1
D gene: -
J gene: TRBJ1-1

CDR3 protein: CASSSDRGFYEQYF
CDR3 DNA: TGTGCCAGCAGCTCGGACAGGGGTTTCTACGAGCAGTACTTC
clone size: -
V gene: TRBV7-2
D gene: TRBD1
J gene: TRBJ2-7

CDR3 protein: CASGPGETQYF
CDR3 DNA: TGTGCCAGTGGACCGGGAGAGACCCAGTACTTC
clone size: -
V gene: TRBV19
D gene: -
J gene: TRBJ2-5

CDR3 protein: CASSFSWGGYEQYF
CDR3 DNA: TGTGCCAGCAGCTTCAGTTGGGGGGGCTACGAGCAGTACTTC
clone size: -
V gene: TRBV11-2
D gene: TRBD2
J gene: TRBJ2-7

CDR3 protein: CASRGTNQPQHF
CDR3 DNA: TGTGCCAGCAGAGGGACGAATCAGCCCCAGCATTTT
clone size: -
V gene: TRBV2
D gene: -
J gene: TRBJ1-5

CDR3 protein: CASSAPWDEQYF
CDR3 DNA: TGTGCCAGCAGCGCACCGTGGGACGAGCAGTACTTC
clone size: few
V gene: TRBV11-2
D gene: -
J gene: TRBJ2-7

CDR3 protein: CASSEGVGTIFSNEKLFF
CDR3 DNA: TGTGCCAGCAGTGAGGGGGTAGGGACGATCTTCTCTAATGAAAAACTGTTTTTT
clone size: -
V gene: TRBV6-1
D gene: -
J gene: TRBJ1-4

CDR3 protein: CAWTAGTGTNEQFF
CDR3 DNA: TGTGCCTGGACGGCCGGGACAGGGACTAATGAGCAGTTCTTC
clone size: -
V gene: TRBV30
D gene: TRBD1
J gene: TRBJ2-1

CDR3 protein: CASREVIHTGELFF
CDR3 DNA: TGTGCCTCCCGAGAGGTGATTCACACCGGGGAGCTGTTTTTT
clone size: -
V gene: TRBV10-3
D gene: -
J gene: TRBJ2-2

CDR3 protein: CARDFALGGTEAFF
CDR3 DNA: TGTGCCAGAGACTTTGCGCTGGGGGGAACTGAAGCTTTCTTT
clone size: -
V gene: TRBV19
D gene: -
J gene: TRBJ1-1

CDR3 protein: CASSTQGSSSGNTIYF
CDR3 DNA: TGTGCCAGCAGCACACAGGGGTCGAGCTCTGGAAACACCATATATTTT
clone size: -
V gene: TRBV9
D gene: TRBD1
J gene: TRBJ1-3

CDR3 protein: CAWSVGSSTNEKLFF
CDR3 DNA: TGTGCCTGGAGTGTCGGCAGCTCAACTAATGAAAAACTGTTTTTT
clone size: -
V gene: TRBV30
D gene: -
J gene: TRBJ1-4

CDR3 protein: CASSQEEGAVETQYF
CDR3 DNA: TGCGCCAGCAGCCAAGAGGAGGGAGCGGTGGAGACCCAGTACTTC
clone size: medium-sized
V gene: TRBV4-1
D gene: -
J gene: TRBJ2-5

CDR3 protein: CASSFVVYLQETQYF
CDR3 DNA: TGTGCCAGCAGTTTCGTAGTTTACCTACAAGAGACCCAGTACTTC
clone size: -
V gene: TRBV28
D gene: -
J gene: TRBJ2-5

CDR3 protein: CASSLLGGAEQFF
CDR3 DNA: TGTGCCAGCAGTCTACTTGGGGGCGCGGAGCAGTTCTTC
clone size: many
V gene: TRBV2
D gene: -
J gene: TRBJ2-1

CDR3 protein: CASSSPTTGGAYEQYF
CDR3 DNA: TGTGCCAGCAGCTCCCCGACCACAGGAGGAGCCTACGAGCAGTACTTC
clone size: -
V gene: TRBV7-9
D gene: -
J gene: TRBJ2-7

CDR3 protein: CASSQELGYTF
CDR3 DNA: TGTGCCAGCAGCCAAGAATTGGGGTACACCTTC
clone size: medium-sized
V gene: TRBV4-2
D gene: -
J gene: TRBJ1-2

CDR3 protein: CASSSYQALLIYGYTF
CDR3 DNA: TGTGCCAGCAGTTCCTATCAGGCTCTGCTGATCTATGGCTACACCTTC
clone size: -
V gene: TRBV6-5
D gene: -
J gene: TRBJ1-2

CDR3 protein: CASYIPYGTSGSGELFF
CDR3 DNA: TGTGCCAGCTATATACCTTATGGGACTAGCGGATCCGGGGAGCTGTTTTTT
clone size: -
V gene: TRBV28
D gene: TRBD2
J gene: TRBJ2-2

CDR3 protein: CASSIQGMNTEAFF
CDR3 DNA: TGTGCCAGCAGCATCCAGGGAATGAACACTGAAGCTTTCTTT
clone size: -
V gene: TRBV5-4
D gene: -
J gene: TRBJ1-1

CDR3 protein: CASSRFSNQPQHF
CDR3 DNA: TGTGCCAGCAGCCGATTTAGCAATCAGCCCCAGCATTTT
clone size: medium-sized
V gene: TRBV7-6
D gene: -
J gene: TRBJ1-5

CDR3 protein: CASTVAGIYEQYF
CDR3 DNA: TGTGCCAGCACCGTAGCGGGGATCTACGAGCAGTACTTC
clone size: -
V gene: TRBV5-6
D gene: TRBD2
J gene: TRBJ2-7

CDR3 protein: CASSPRGGGGVEQYF
CDR3 DNA: TGTGCCAGCAGCCCTCGTGGCGGTGGCGGGGTTGAGCAGTACTTC
clone size: -
V gene: TRBV9
D gene: -
J gene: TRBJ2-7